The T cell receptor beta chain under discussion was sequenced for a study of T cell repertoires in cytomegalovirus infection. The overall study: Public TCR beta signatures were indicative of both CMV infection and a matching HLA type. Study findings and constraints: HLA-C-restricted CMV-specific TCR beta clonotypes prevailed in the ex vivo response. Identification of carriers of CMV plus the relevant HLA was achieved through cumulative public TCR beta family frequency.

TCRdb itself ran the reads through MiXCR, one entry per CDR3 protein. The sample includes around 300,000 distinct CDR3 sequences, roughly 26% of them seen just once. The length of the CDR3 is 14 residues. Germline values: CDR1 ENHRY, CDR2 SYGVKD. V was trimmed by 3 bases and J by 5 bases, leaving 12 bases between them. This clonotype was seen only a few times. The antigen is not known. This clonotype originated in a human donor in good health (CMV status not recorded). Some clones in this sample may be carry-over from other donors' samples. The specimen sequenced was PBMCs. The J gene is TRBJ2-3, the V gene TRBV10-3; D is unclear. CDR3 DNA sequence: TGTGCCATCAGTGAAGGTACCCGACTAGATACGCAGTATTTT. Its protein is CAISEGTRLDTQYF.